This entry features one T cell receptor beta chain sequence. Its target is unknown. The CDR3 covers 14 residues. Trimming removed 6 bases at V and 1 base at J, with 12 bases between. Germline CDR1 reads WSHSY; CDR2 reads SAAADI. The data are from a study of cytomegalovirus exposure and HLA in healthy donors. Findings and caveats of the study: At a 0.05 false discovery rate, a later analysis found 18,000 or so TCR beta sequences to be associated with HLA alleles. Previously analyzed data showed that most TCR beta V segments were productive at a frequency of about 87% or about 30%. Some public TCRs appeared in many individuals, while most sequences were rare.

There were likely unrecorded immune exposures, though donors were nominally healthy when sampled. The PCR had 60 Vbeta and 13 Jbeta primers. Libraries were prepared by immunoSEQ multiplex PCR; TCRdb keeps only in-frame clonotypes and omits some of them. The table has about 160,000 clones, around 79% seen once. The sequencing input was PBMCs. The sequence came from a woman aged 40 to 50 in good health and CMV-seronegative. The J gene is TRBJ1-1, the V gene TRBV10-2, with D unresolved. The CDR3 nucleotides read TGCGCCAGCAGGGTAGAGGGCCCGAACACTGAAGCTTTCTTT. This translates into CASRVEGPNTEAFF.